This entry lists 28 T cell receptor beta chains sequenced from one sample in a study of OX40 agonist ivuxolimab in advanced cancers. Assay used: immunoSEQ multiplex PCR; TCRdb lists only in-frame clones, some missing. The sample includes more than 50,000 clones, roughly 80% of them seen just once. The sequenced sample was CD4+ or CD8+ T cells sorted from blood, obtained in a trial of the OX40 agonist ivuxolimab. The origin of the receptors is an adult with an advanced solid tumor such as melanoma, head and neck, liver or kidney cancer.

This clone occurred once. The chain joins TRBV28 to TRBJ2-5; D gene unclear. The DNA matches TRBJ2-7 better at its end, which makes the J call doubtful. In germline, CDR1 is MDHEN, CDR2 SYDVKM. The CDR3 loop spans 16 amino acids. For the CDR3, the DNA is TGTGCCAGCAGTCTACTGTCTATCCCTTCCCCCTACGAGCAGTACTTC. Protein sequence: CASSLLSIPSPYEQYF.

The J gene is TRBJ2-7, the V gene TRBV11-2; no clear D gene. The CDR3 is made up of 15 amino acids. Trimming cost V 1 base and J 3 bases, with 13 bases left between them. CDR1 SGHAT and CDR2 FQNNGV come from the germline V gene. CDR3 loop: CASSLGPDLYYEQYF. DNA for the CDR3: TGTGCCAGCAGCTTAGGTCCGGACCTGTACTACGAGCAGTACTTC.

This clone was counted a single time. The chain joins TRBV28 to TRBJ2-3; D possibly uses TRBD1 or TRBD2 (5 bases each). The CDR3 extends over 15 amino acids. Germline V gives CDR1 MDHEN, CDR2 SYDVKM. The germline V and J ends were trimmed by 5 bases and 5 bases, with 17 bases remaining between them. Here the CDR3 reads CASSSFGGSVDTQYF. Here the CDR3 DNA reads TGTGCCAGCAGTAGTTTTGGGGGTAGCGTAGATACGCAGTATTTT. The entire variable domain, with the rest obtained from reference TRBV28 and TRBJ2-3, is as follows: DVKVTQSSRYLVKRTGEKVFLECVQDMDHENMFWYRQDPGLGLRLIYFSYDVKMKEKGDIPEGYSVSREKKERFSLILESASTNQTSMYLCASSSFGGSVDTQYFGPGTRLTVL.

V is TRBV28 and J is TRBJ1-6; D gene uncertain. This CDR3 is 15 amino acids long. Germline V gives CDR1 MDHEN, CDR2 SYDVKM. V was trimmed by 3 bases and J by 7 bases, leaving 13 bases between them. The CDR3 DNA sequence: TGTGCCAGCAGTTTCCGTAGGGTCCGCAATTCACCCCTCCACTTT. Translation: CASSFRRVRNSPLHF. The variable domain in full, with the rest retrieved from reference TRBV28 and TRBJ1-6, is DVKVTQSSRYLVKRTGEKVFLECVQDMDHENMFWYRQDPGLGLRLIYFSYDVKMKEKGDIPEGYSVSREKKERFSLILESASTNQTSMYLCASSFRRVRNSPLHFGNGTRLTVT.

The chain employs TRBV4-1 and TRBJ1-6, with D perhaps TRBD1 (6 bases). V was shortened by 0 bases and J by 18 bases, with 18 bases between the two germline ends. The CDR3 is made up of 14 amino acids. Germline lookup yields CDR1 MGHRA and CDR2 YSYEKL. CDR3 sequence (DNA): TGCGCCAGCAGCCAAGATCTACGACCGACAGGAACCCACTTT. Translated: CASSQDLRPTGTHF.

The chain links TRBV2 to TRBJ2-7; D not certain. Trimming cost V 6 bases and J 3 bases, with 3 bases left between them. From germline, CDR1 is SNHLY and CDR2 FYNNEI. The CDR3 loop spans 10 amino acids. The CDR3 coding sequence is TGTGCCAGCAGACTCTACGAGCAGTACTTC. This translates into CASRLYEQYF.

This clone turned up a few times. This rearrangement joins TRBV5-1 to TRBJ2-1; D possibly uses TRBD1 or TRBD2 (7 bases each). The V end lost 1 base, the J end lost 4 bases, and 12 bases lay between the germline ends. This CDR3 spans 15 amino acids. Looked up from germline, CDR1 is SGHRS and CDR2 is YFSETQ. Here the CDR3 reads CASSLQGEGYNEQFF. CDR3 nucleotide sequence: TGCGCCAGCAGCTTGCAGGGGGAGGGGTACAATGAGCAGTTCTTC.

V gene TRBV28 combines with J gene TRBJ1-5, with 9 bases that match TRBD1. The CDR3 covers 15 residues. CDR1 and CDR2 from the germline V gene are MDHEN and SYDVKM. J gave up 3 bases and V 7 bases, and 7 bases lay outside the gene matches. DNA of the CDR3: TGTGCCAGCACAAGGGACAGGGCCTTCAATCAGCCCCAGCATTTT. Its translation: CASTRDRAFNQPQHF.

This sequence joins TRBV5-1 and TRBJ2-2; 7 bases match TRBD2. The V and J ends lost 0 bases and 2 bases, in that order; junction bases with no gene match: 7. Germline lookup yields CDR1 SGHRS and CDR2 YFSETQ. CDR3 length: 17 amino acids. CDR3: CASSLAASGSNTGELFF. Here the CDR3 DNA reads TGCGCCAGCAGCTTGGCCGCTAGCGGCTCTAACACCGGGGAGCTGTTTTTT.

The CDR3 DNA sequence: TGTGCCAGCAGCCAAGATCAGGGTCGCGTGAGTCAGCCCCAGCATTTT. Translation gives CASSQDQGRVSQPQHF. The V call is TRBV14, the J call TRBJ1-5; tentative D call: TRBD1 (5 bases). This CDR3 comprises 16 residues. Germline V gene data show CDR1 as SGHDN and CDR2 as FVKESK. Trimming took off 0 bases at V and 6 bases at J, with 15 bases between the two ends.

The CDR3 DNA sequence: TGTGCCAGCAGTTTACCTCGAGGGCTGGGCAATCAGCCCCAGCATTTT. This codes for CASSLPRGLGNQPQHF. The chain has TRBV28 and TRBJ1-5; no clear D. CDR3 length: 16 amino acids. Per germline, CDR1 MDHEN and CDR2 SYDVKM. V was shortened by 2 bases and J by 2 bases, with 13 bases between the two germline ends.

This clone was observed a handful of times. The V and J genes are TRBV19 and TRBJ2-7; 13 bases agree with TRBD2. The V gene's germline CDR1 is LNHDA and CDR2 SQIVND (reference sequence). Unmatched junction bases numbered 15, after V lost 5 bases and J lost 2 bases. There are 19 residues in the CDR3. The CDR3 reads CASSRHPGLAGPTTYEQYF. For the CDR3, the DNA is TGTGCCAGTAGTCGGCATCCGGGACTAGCGGGACCCACCACCTACGAGCAGTACTTC.

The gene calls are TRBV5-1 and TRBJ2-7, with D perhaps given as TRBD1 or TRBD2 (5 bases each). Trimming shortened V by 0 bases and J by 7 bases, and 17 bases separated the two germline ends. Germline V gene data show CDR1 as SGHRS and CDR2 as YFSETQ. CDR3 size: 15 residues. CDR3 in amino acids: CASSLGDVSGPEQYF. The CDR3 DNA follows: TGCGCCAGCAGCTTGGGGGACGTGTCTGGGCCAGAGCAGTACTTC.

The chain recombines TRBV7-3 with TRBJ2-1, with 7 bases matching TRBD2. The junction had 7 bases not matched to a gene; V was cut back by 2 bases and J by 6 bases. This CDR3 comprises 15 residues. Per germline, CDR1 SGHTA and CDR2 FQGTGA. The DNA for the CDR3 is TGTGCCAGCAGCTTAGTGGGAGGGCCGATCAATGAGCAGTTCTTC. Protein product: CASSLVGGPINEQFF.

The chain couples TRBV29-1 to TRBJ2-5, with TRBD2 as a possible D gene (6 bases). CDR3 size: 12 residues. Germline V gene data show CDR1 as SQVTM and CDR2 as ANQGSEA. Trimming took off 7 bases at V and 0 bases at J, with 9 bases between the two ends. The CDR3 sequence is CSALANQETQYF. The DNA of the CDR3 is TGCAGCGCGCTAGCGAACCAAGAGACCCAGTACTTC.

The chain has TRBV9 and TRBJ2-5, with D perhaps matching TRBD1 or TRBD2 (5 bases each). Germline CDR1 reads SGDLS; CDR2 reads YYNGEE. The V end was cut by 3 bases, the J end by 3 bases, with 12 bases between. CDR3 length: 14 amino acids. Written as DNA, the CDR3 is TGTGCCAGCAGCGAGGGACGGAAAGAAGAGACCCAGTACTTC. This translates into CASSEGRKEETQYF.

This CDR3 is CASSLSHSAYEQYF. The CDR3 bases are TGTGCCAGCAGCTTGAGCCATTCGGCCTACGAGCAGTACTTC. The rearrangement uses TRBV7-2 and TRBJ2-7; D is unresolved. Trimming left V 3 bases short and J 2 bases short, with 11 bases between. Germline V gene data show CDR1 as SGHTA and CDR2 as FQGNSA. This CDR3 spans 14 amino acids.

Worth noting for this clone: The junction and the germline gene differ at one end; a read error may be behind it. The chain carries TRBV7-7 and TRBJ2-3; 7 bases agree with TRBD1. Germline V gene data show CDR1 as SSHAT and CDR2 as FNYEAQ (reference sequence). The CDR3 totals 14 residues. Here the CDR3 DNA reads TGTGCTAGCAGCTTAGCCCAGGGGGCAGATACGCAGTATTTT. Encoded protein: CASSLAQGADTQYF.

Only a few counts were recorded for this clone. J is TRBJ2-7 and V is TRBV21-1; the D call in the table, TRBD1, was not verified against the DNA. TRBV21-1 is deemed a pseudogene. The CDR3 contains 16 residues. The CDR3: CASSTARDRSSYEQYF. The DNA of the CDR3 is TGTGCCAGCAGCACCGCCCGGGACAGGAGCTCCTACGAGCAGTACTTC.

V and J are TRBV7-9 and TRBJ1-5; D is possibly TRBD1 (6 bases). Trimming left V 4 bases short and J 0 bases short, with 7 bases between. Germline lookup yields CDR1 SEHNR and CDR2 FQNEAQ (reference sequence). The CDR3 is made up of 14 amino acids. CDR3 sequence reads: CASSSGDSNQPQHF. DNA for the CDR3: TGTGCCAGCAGCTCAGGGGATAGCAATCAGCCCCAGCATTTT.

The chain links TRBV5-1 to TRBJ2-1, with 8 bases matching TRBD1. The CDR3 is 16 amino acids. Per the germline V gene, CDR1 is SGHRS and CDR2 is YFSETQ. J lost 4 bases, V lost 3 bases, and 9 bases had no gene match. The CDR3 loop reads CASSSLSRGQYNEQFF. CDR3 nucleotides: TGCGCCAGCAGCTCCCTCAGCAGGGGGCAATACAATGAGCAGTTCTTC.

CDR3 nucleotides: TGTGCCAGCAGCTCGCATCAGGGGCTTGGTGGCTACACCTTC. This translates into CASSSHQGLGGYTF. The gene calls are TRBV11-2 and TRBJ1-2; D is possibly TRBD1 (6 bases). The germline gives CDR1 SGHAT, CDR2 FQNNGV. Trimming took 4 bases from V and 7 from J, leaving 16 bases between them. CDR3 length: 14 amino acids.

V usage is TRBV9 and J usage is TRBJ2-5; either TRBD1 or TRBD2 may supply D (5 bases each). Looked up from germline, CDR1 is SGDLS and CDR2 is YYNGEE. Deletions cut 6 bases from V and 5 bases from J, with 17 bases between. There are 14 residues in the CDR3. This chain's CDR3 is CASTRDAGAETQYF. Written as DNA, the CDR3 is TGTGCCAGCACCCGGGACGCTGGGGCCGAGACCCAGTACTTC.

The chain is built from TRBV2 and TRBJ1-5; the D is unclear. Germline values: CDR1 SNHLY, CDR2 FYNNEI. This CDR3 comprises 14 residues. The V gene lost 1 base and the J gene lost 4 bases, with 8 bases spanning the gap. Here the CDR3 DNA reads TGTGCCAGCAGTGAAGGGGGAGCAAATCAGCCCCAGCATTTT. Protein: CASSEGGANQPQHF.

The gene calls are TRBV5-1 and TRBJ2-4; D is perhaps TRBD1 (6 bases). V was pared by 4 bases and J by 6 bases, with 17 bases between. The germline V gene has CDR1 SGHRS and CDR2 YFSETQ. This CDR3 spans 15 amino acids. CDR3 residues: CASSKLTGQANIQYF. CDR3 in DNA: TGCGCCAGCAGCAAGCTGACAGGTCAGGCAAACATTCAGTACTTC. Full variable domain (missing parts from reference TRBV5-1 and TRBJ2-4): KAGVTQTPRYLIKTRGQQVTLSCSPISGHRSVSWYQQTPGQGLQFLFEYFSETQRNKGNFPGRFSGRQFSNSRSEMNVSTLELGDSALYLCASSKLTGQANIQYFGAGTRLSVL.

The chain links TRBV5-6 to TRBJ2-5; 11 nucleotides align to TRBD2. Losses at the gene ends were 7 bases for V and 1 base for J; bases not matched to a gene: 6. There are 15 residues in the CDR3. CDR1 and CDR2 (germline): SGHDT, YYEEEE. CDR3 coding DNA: TGTGCCAGCTCGCCGACTAGCGGGACCCAAGAGACCCAGTACTTC. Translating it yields CASSPTSGTQETQYF.

This chain's CDR3 is CASRPYRRGQETQYF. DNA of the CDR3: TGTGCAAGTCGCCCTTACCGGCGGGGTCAAGAGACCCAGTACTTC. V usage is TRBV12-2 and J usage is TRBJ2-5; TRBD2, the table's D call, lacks a check against the DNA. TRBV12-2 is a recognized pseudogene. This CDR3 is built from 15 residues.

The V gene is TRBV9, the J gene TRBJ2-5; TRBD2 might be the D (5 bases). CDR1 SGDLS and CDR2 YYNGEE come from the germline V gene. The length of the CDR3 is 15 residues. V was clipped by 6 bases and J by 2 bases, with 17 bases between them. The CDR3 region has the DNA TGTGCCAGCACGATTCTCGCTAGCCCACAAGAGACCCAGTACTTC. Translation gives CASTILASPQETQYF.